This TCR beta chain was obtained from a study of CD8+CD57+ T cells in acquired aplastic anemia. Genomic DNA acted as the template from which TCR beta VDJ combination and CDR3 sequence profiling were carried out. TCRdb used MiXCR to reprocess the reads, holding one entry per CDR3 protein. Of 400,000 to 600,000 distinct CDR3 sequences listed, more than 25% are singletons. The CDR3 runs to 16 residues. Germline CDR1 reads LGHDT; CDR2 reads YNNKEL (reference sequence). Trimming at V came to 5 bases and at J to 12 bases, leaving 20 bases not matched to a gene. Patients chosen for sequencing had shown CD8+CD57+ cell expansion by flow cytometry.

This TCR was recovered from a human donor with aplastic anemia. The chain links TRBV3-1 to TRBJ1-2; 8 bases fit TRBD1. The specimen was sorted CD4+, CD8+, or CD8+CD57+ T cells (not recorded which) from PBMCs. In DNA, the CDR3 is TGTGCCAGCAGCTATAAGGTACGGGCAGGGGGCGCGAAGGACACCTTC. It specifies CASSYKVRAGGAKDTF. Using reference TRBV3-1 and TRBJ1-2 for the parts outside the CDR3, the full variable domain is DTAVSQTPKYLVTQMGNDKSIKCEQNLGHDTMYWYKQDSKKFLKIMFSYNNKELIINETVPNRFSPKSPDKAHLNLHINSLELGDSAVYFCASSYKVRAGGAKDTFGSGTRLTVV.